One and the same sample provided the 32 T cell receptor beta chains below, sequenced in a study of PD-1 blockade in classical Hodgkin lymphoma (dated by TCRdb to about 2020). To prepare the library, the immunoSEQ multiplex PCR assay was applied. This is the immuneACCESS table as TCRdb keeps it, with only in-frame sequences that have V and J called. A part of the clones is gone; compared with another copy, unresolved V genes explain less than half, and the rest is unexplained. Across this sample there are some 14,000 clones, with around 83% seen only once. 0.84% of the sample goes to the ten largest clones. This specimen's time point label, interpreted: newly diagnosed, previously untreated cHL patient sample. Magnetic negative selection with a Miltenyi CD4+ T cell isolation kit was used to purify CD4+ T cells from thawed PBMCs. Sequencing was carried out using CD4+ T cells from blood. These receptor sequences come from a human donor with classical Hodgkin lymphoma.

The chain recombines TRBV29-1 with TRBJ1-2; 7 bases align to TRBD1. V dropped 7 bases and J dropped 5; count of bases not matched to a gene: 10. The CDR3 totals 13 residues. Looked up from germline, CDR1 is SQVTM and CDR2 is ANQGSEA. CDR3 sequence (DNA): TGCAGCGCCCTTACAGGGGTTGGGTATGGCTACACCTTC. The encoded protein is CSALTGVGYGYTF. Together with reference TRBV29-1 and TRBJ1-2, the CDR3 gives the full variable domain: SAVISQKPSRDICQRGTSLTIQCQVDSQVTMMFWYRQQPGQSLTLIATANQGSEATYESGFVIDKFPISRPNLTFSTLTVSNMSPEDSSIYLCSALTGVGYGYTFGSGTRLTVV.

The chain couples TRBV6-6 to TRBJ1-4, with no clear D. The V end lost 5 bases, the J end lost 7 bases, and 14 bases lay between the germline ends. Germline CDR1 MNHNY, CDR2 SVGAGI (reference sequence). The CDR3 consists of 14 residues. CDR3 in DNA: TGTGCCAGCAGTGGCCGGACTCGGGGTGAAAAACTGTTTTTT. This encodes CASSGRTRGEKLFF.

This clone was recorded only once. This rearrangement joins TRBV6-4 to TRBJ1-2; no reliable D call. This CDR3 is built from 13 residues. V was trimmed by 3 bases and J by 10 bases, leaving 15 bases between them. Germline CDR1 reads MRHNA; CDR2 reads SNTAGT. CDR3 sequence reads: CASSEPLAGFYTF. The CDR3, as DNA: TGTGCCAGCAGTGAACCCCTGGCGGGGTTCTACACCTTC.

The chain carries TRBV7-3 and TRBJ2-1, with D possibly TRBD2 on 5 matching bases. The CDR3 covers 16 residues. Trimming removed 4 bases at V and 2 bases at J, with 15 bases between. Germline V gene sequence: CDR1 SGHTA, CDR2 FQGTGA. CDR3 sequence: CASSSPQRSAYNEQFF. The CDR3 DNA reads TGTGCCAGCAGCTCGCCGCAGCGGTCGGCCTACAATGAGCAGTTCTTC.

The rearrangement links TRBV7-9 to TRBJ1-1; 8 nucleotides line up with TRBD1. V was clipped by 4 bases and J by 6 bases; unmatched bases: 7. The CDR3 runs 14 residues. The germline V gene has CDR1 SEHNR and CDR2 FQNEAQ (reference sequence). CDR3 in amino acids: CASSSTGQAAEAFF. CDR3 sequence (DNA): TGTGCCAGCAGCTCGACGGGACAGGCGGCTGAAGCTTTCTTT.

This chain uses TRBV10-3 with TRBJ2-7; no reliable D call. The germline V gene encodes CDR1 ENHRY and CDR2 SYGVKD. Trimming took 2 bases from V and 3 from J, leaving 5 bases between them. This CDR3 is built from 12 residues. CDR3 region: CAISENSYEQYF. CDR3 DNA sequence: TGTGCCATCAGTGAGAACAGCTACGAGCAGTACTTC.

The chain links TRBV5-4 to TRBJ1-3, with D uncertain. The V end was cut by 2 bases, the J end by 0 bases, with 6 bases between. The CDR3 is 14 residues long. Germline-derived CDR1 and CDR2 are SGHNT and YYREEE (reference sequence). As DNA, the CDR3 is TGTGCCAGCAGCTTTGAGCGCTCTGGAAACACCATATATTTT. Amino acid sequence: CASSFERSGNTIYF.

This rearrangement joins TRBV27 to TRBJ2-7; D unclear. Trimming stripped 4 bases from V and 0 bases from J, with 13 bases between. The CDR3 has 15 residues. The germline V gene has CDR1 MNHEY and CDR2 SMNVEV (reference sequence). The CDR3 nucleotides are TGTGCCAGCAGTTCGCTAGGATTAAGCTCCTACGAGCAGTACTTC. This sequence encodes CASSSLGLSSYEQYF.

The V and J genes are TRBV7-9 and TRBJ2-2; D possibly corresponds to TRBD1 (5 bases). CDR1 SEHNR and CDR2 FQNEAQ come from the germline V gene (reference sequence). This CDR3 has 16 amino acids. V lost 7 bases, J lost 0 bases, and 15 bases lay in between. CDR3 residues: CASTRGARTNTGELFF. The CDR3 coding sequence is TGTGCCAGCACACGTGGGGCAAGAACGAACACCGGGGAGCTGTTTTTT.

The rearrangement uses TRBV21-1 and TRBJ2-6; the table's D call, TRBD1, was not checked against the DNA. TRBV21-1 is shown as a pseudogene. This CDR3 comprises 17 residues. The CDR3 spells CASSRGQGSSGANVLTF. The CDR3 bases are TGTGCCAGCAGCAGGGGACAGGGCAGCTCTGGGGCCAACGTCCTGACTTTC.

V and J are TRBV9 and TRBJ2-5, with D perhaps given as TRBD1 or TRBD2 (6 bases each). The length of the CDR3 is 15 residues. Germline-derived CDR1 and CDR2 are SGDLS and YYNGEE. Between the trimmed V and J ends, which lost 0 bases and 2 bases, there was a span of 11 bases. This chain's CDR3 is CASSVGRGRQETQYF. The CDR3 DNA is TGTGCCAGCAGCGTAGGTAGGGGGAGGCAAGAGACCCAGTACTTC.

This chain links TRBV4-1 with TRBJ2-1, with D unresolved. Trimming left V 0 bases short and J 14 bases short, with 14 bases between. Germline CDR1 is MGHRA and CDR2 is YSYEKL. The CDR3 is 13 amino acids. The CDR3 DNA sequence: TGCGCCAGCAGCCAAGAAGTAGACCGGAATGAGTTCTTC. Translated, it gives CASSQEVDRNEFF.

The gene calls are TRBV7-8 and TRBJ2-7, with 9 bases aligning to TRBD1. The CDR3 extends over 16 amino acids. Trimming removed 5 bases from V and 3 bases from J; junction bases left unmatched: 11. The V gene's germline CDR1 is SGHVS and CDR2 FQNEAQ. CDR3 bases: TGTGCCAGCAGCCCATCGGGCGGGACAGGGCGCTACGAGCAGTACTTC. Encoded protein: CASSPSGGTGRYEQYF.

The count of this clone is one. The chain joins TRBV5-4 to TRBJ2-3, with 12 bases that match TRBD2. This CDR3 is built from 16 residues. Germline loops: CDR1 SGHNT, CDR2 YYREEE (reference sequence). Trimming removed 1 base from V and 3 bases from J; junction bases left unmatched: 3. The CDR3 DNA follows: TGTGCCAGCAGCTTGTTCCTAGCGGGAGGGACAGATACGCAGTATTTT. It specifies CASSLFLAGGTDTQYF.

The chain joins TRBV6-1 to TRBJ1-1; no clear D. The CDR3 length is 11 residues. CDR1 is MNHNS and CDR2 is SASEGT in the germline V gene. Trimming cost V 7 bases and J 1 base, with 4 bases left between them. The CDR3 loop reads CASTGNTEAFF. The CDR3 nucleotides read TGTGCCAGCACGGGGAACACTGAAGCTTTCTTT.

The genes are TRBV4-1 and TRBJ2-7; maybe TRBD1 (7 bases). V was pared by 0 bases and J by 5 bases, with 17 bases between. Germline assignment: CDR1 MGHRA and CDR2 YSYEKL. The CDR3 contains 16 residues. CDR3 nucleotide sequence: TGCGCCAGCAGCCAAGATCAAGTGACAGGGAGGAACGAGCAGTACTTC. The encoded protein is CASSQDQVTGRNEQYF.

This clone was detected once. The gene calls are TRBV7-9 and TRBJ2-7; TRBD1 matches 7 bases. The V and J ends lost 8 bases and 3 bases, in that order; junction bases with no gene match: 4. Germline CDR1 and CDR2: SEHNR and FQNEAQ (reference sequence). This CDR3 region has 12 residues. For the CDR3, the DNA is TGTGCCAGCTCCGACAGGGTCTACGAGCAGTACTTC. It encodes CASSDRVYEQYF.

The genes are TRBV2 and TRBJ2-7; the D gene is possibly TRBD1 (6 bases). V dropped 5 bases and J dropped 0 bases, with 17 bases sitting between them. The CDR3 covers 16 residues. Germline V CDR1 and CDR2: SNHLY, FYNNEI. CDR3 protein: CASSFESGQNSYEQYF. CDR3 coding DNA: TGTGCCAGCAGTTTCGAATCGGGACAAAACTCCTACGAGCAGTACTTC.

V and J are TRBV19 and TRBJ2-7, with TRBD1 matching 11 bases. Germline-derived CDR1 and CDR2 are LNHDA and SQIVND (reference sequence). The CDR3 consists of 14 residues. The V and J ends lost 4 bases and 2 bases, in that order; junction bases with no gene match: 1. The CDR3 loop is CASSTGQGAYEQYF. Written as DNA, the CDR3 is TGTGCCAGTAGTACGGGACAGGGGGCCTACGAGCAGTACTTC.

The chain couples TRBV7-2 to TRBJ2-7; no reliable D call. V was shortened by 3 bases and J by 4 bases, with 7 bases between the two germline ends. CDR3 length: 12 amino acids. Germline values: CDR1 SGHTA, CDR2 FQGNSA. The CDR3, as DNA: TGTGCCAGCAGCTTCGAAGCATACGAGCAGTACTTC. This encodes CASSFEAYEQYF.

J is TRBJ2-7 and V is TRBV9, with D perhaps TRBD2 (6 bases). Deletions cut 3 bases from V and 4 bases from J, with 17 bases between. CDR1 and CDR2 (germline): SGDLS, YYNGEE. The CDR3 covers 15 residues. The CDR3 nucleotides read TGTGCCAGCAGCGCCTCCTCGGGAGTTCAATACGAGCAGTACTTC. Amino acids: CASSASSGVQYEQYF. The full variable domain, completed using reference TRBV9 and TRBJ2-7, is DSGVTQTPKHLITATGQRVTLRCSPRSGDLSVYWYQQSLDQGLQFLIQYYNGEERAKGNILERFSAQQFPDLHSELNLSSLELGDSALYFCASSASSGVQYEQYFGPGTRLTVT.

V usage is TRBV4-1 and J usage is TRBJ2-1, with 7 bases that match TRBD1. The CDR3 length is 17 residues. V shed 0 bases and J 0 bases; nucleotides not matched to a gene: 5. In germline, CDR1 is MGHRA, CDR2 YSYEKL. CDR3: CASSQELRTGSYNEQFF. As DNA, the CDR3 is TGCGCCAGCAGCCAAGAACTTCGGACAGGCTCCTACAATGAGCAGTTCTTC.

The chain joins TRBV7-2 to TRBJ2-7, with D possibly TRBD1 on 5 matching bases. The germline V gene has CDR1 SGHTA and CDR2 FQGNSA. Trimming stripped 5 bases from V and 2 bases from J, with 16 bases between. The CDR3 has 15 amino acids. CDR3: CASSRNTQGPYEQYF. As DNA, the CDR3 is TGTGCCAGCAGCCGAAACACGCAGGGCCCCTACGAGCAGTACTTC.

V and J are TRBV14 and TRBJ2-6; no reliable D call. Trimming removed 0 bases from V and 2 bases from J, with 14 bases in between. The CDR3 has 18 amino acids. CDR1 is SGHDN, CDR2 FVKESK, per germline. As DNA, the CDR3 is TGTGCCAGCAGCCAAGATGCCCGTCGAATCCCTGGGGCCAACGTCCTGACTTTC. This sequence encodes CASSQDARRIPGANVLTF.

This chain connects TRBV2 to TRBJ2-5; 9 bases are a match to TRBD1. The germline CDR1 and CDR2 sequences are SNHLY and FYNNEI. V shed 6 bases and J 5 bases; nucleotides not matched to a gene: 10. CDR3 length: 15 residues. CDR3 coding DNA: TGTGCCAGCAGCTCGTTGGGGACAGGGAAGGAGACCCAGTACTTC. It encodes CASSSLGTGKETQYF.

The chain recombines TRBV27 with TRBJ1-1, with 7 bases aligning to TRBD1. Germline loops: CDR1 MNHEY, CDR2 SMNVEV (reference sequence). With V trimmed by 6 bases and J by 5 bases, 9 bases remained unmatched. The CDR3 contains 14 residues. In DNA, the CDR3 is TGTGCCAGCAGATTGGGACAGAGGACGACTGAAGCTTTCTTT. Translating it yields CASRLGQRTTEAFF.

In DNA form, the CDR3 reads TGTGCCATTGCAGGGTCCAGGGGTAACTATGGCTACACCTTC. It yields the protein CAIAGSRGNYGYTF. The chain has TRBV28 and TRBJ1-2; D is perhaps TRBD1 (6 bases). Trimming left V 10 bases short and J 1 base short, with 16 bases between. Germline values: CDR1 MDHEN, CDR2 SYDVKM. The CDR3 consists of 14 residues.

The chain employs TRBV19 and TRBJ2-5; 7 bases fit TRBD1. Germline V CDR1 and CDR2: LNHDA, SQIVND (reference sequence). The CDR3 contains 16 residues. V shed 3 bases, J shed 2 bases, and the junction held 9 bases outside the gene matches. As DNA, the CDR3 is TGTGCCAGTAGTATGCGGACAGGCGGGCTACAAGAGACCCAGTACTTC. It yields the protein CASSMRTGGLQETQYF.

Here the CDR3 DNA reads TGTGCCAGTAGTAGACTAGCGGGAACCACAGATACGCAGTATTTT. Its protein is CASSRLAGTTDTQYF. The chain recombines TRBV19 with TRBJ2-3; TRBD2 agrees at 11 bases. Germline assignment: CDR1 LNHDA and CDR2 SQIVND (reference sequence). V shed 4 bases, J shed 2 bases, and the junction held 2 bases outside the gene matches. The CDR3 runs 15 residues.

V and J are TRBV27 and TRBJ2-7; D call uncertain. The CDR3 has 13 residues. Germline V gene sequence: CDR1 MNHEY, CDR2 SMNVEV (reference sequence). Trimming left V 2 bases short and J 2 bases short, with 7 bases between. Here the CDR3 DNA reads TGTGCCAGCAGTTTAGTCTCAACCTACGAGCAGTACTTC. The encoded protein is CASSLVSTYEQYF.

This sequence joins TRBV28 and TRBJ2-7; 10 bases align to TRBD2. V lost 4 bases to trimming and J lost 2 bases; unmatched junction nucleotides: 8. The CDR3 runs 16 residues. Germline V gene data show CDR1 as MDHEN and CDR2 as SYDVKM. The CDR3 region has the DNA TGTGCCAGCAGTTCAGGGGCTAGCGGGAGAACCTACGAGCAGTACTTC. Translation: CASSSGASGRTYEQYF.

This rearrangement joins TRBV11-2 to TRBJ1-1; D perhaps matches TRBD1 (5 bases). V was shortened by 5 bases and J by 2 bases, with 9 bases between the two germline ends. The V gene's germline CDR1 is SGHAT and CDR2 FQNNGV. CDR3 length: 13 residues. The CDR3, as DNA: TGTGCCAGCAGCGCGCAGGGTAACACTGAAGCTTTCTTT. Amino acid sequence: CASSAQGNTEAFF.